The next 19 T cell receptor beta chains were all read from a single sample in a study of blood T cell repertoires in COVID-19. Clones were sequenced by immunoSEQ multiplex PCR, and TCRdb holds only the in-frame ones, with some missing. In the table there are 110,000 or so clones, approximately 80% of which are singletons. Input material: peripheral blood. The source is a woman in her 50s with acute or convalescent COVID-19.

V usage is TRBV28 and J usage is TRBJ1-3; no reliable D call. V gave up 7 bases and J gave up 3 bases, with 4 bases separating them. The CDR3 consists of 11 residues. CDR1 is MDHEN, CDR2 SYDVKM, per germline. This chain's CDR3 is CASTIGNTIYF. The CDR3 region has the DNA TGTGCCAGCACCATTGGAAACACCATATATTTT.

This chain connects TRBV6-5 to TRBJ1-2, with TRBD1 as a possible D gene (6 bases). This CDR3 spans 12 amino acids. V lost 7 bases to trimming and J lost 4 bases, with 10 bases between them. Germline loops: CDR1 MNHEY, CDR2 SVGAGI. The CDR3 loop reads CASTWTAYGYTF. CDR3 DNA: TGTGCCAGCACCTGGACAGCCTATGGCTACACCTTC.

The count of this clone is one. This rearrangement joins TRBV7-3 to TRBJ2-1, with TRBD1 matching over 8 bases. Germline CDR1 SGHTA, CDR2 FQGTGA. Trimming cost V 5 bases and J 4 bases; bases outside gene matches: 7. This CDR3 has 15 amino acids. CDR3 sequence (DNA): TGTGCCAGCAGCCATGACAGGGGTGAATACAATGAGCAGTTCTTC. It is translated as CASSHDRGEYNEQFF.

DNA of the CDR3: TGCAGCGCCGCGGGGGGGCGCGAGCAGTTCTTC. Protein: CSAAGGREQFF. The chain couples TRBV29-1 to TRBJ2-1, with 9 bases aligning to TRBD2. Trimming cost V 7 bases and J 10 bases; bases outside gene matches: 5. This CDR3 is built from 11 residues. The germline V gene encodes CDR1 SQVTM and CDR2 ANQGSEA.

V and J are TRBV14 and TRBJ2-2, with a possible D match to TRBD1 (6 bases). Germline CDR1 reads SGHDN; CDR2 reads FVKESK. Trimming took 7 bases from V and 0 from J, leaving 12 bases between them. The CDR3 sequence is 15 residues long. CDR3: CASTGRTANTGELFF. CDR3 nucleotide sequence: TGTGCCAGCACGGGACGGACAGCGAACACCGGGGAGCTGTTTTTT. Full variable domain (remainder filled in from reference TRBV14 and TRBJ2-2): EAGVTQFPSHSVIEKGQTVTLRCDPISGHDNLYWYRRVMGKEIKFLLHFVKESKQDESGMPNNRFLAERTGGTYSTLKVQPAELEDSGVYFCASTGRTANTGELFFGEGSRLTVL.

The chain combines TRBV5-1 with TRBJ2-5; TRBD2 matches at 7 bases. The junction had 8 bases not matched to a gene; V was cut back by 4 bases and J by 5 bases. The V gene's germline CDR1 is SGHRS and CDR2 YFSETQ. The CDR3 covers 14 residues. The CDR3 coding sequence is TGCGCCAGCAGCCATAAGGGTAGCGGGGAGACCCAGTACTTC. This translates into CASSHKGSGETQYF.

The gene calls are TRBV11-2 and TRBJ2-7, with D possibly matching TRBD2 (5 bases). CDR1 is SGHAT, CDR2 FQNNGV, per germline. The CDR3 is 13 residues long. V was trimmed by 0 bases and J by 7 bases, leaving 10 bases between them. The DNA for the CDR3 is TGTGCCAGCAGCTTAGAATGGACGGGGGAGCAGTACTTC. Its translation is CASSLEWTGEQYF. Drawing the rest from reference TRBV11-2 and TRBJ2-7, the complete variable domain is EAGVAQSPRYKIIEKRQSVAFWCNPISGHATLYWYQQILGQGPKLLIQFQNNGVVDDSQLPKDRFSAERLKGVDSTLKIQPAKLEDSAVYLCASSLEWTGEQYFGPGTRLTVT.

The chain carries TRBV7-8 and TRBJ1-5; D might be TRBD1 (5 bases). The germline V gene has CDR1 SGHVS and CDR2 FQNEAQ. The V gene lost 8 bases and the J gene lost 4 bases, with 18 bases spanning the gap. The CDR3 contains 15 residues. The CDR3 is CASVPGRGRNQPQHF. DNA of the CDR3: TGTGCCAGCGTCCCGGGACGCGGGAGGAATCAGCCCCAGCATTTT.

CDR3 DNA: TGCGCCAGCAGCGGCAGGGTGGGAGGCTACACCTTC. This codes for CASSGRVGGYTF. The chain is built from TRBV5-1 and TRBJ1-2; perhaps TRBD1 as D (5 bases). The CDR3 has 12 residues. Trimming removed 4 bases from V and 8 bases from J, with 12 bases in between. CDR1 is SGHRS, CDR2 YFSETQ, per germline.

This rearrangement joins TRBV18 to TRBJ2-3, with TRBD1 matching over 9 bases. The CDR3 spans 14 residues. V trimming: 3 bases; J trimming: 5 bases; junction bases outside the gene matches: 3. The germline V gene has CDR1 KGHSH and CDR2 LQKENI. Written as DNA, the CDR3 is TGTGCCAGCTCACCTGGGACAGGGAAAGATACGCAGTATTTT. This sequence encodes CASSPGTGKDTQYF.

The chain has TRBV6-5 and TRBJ1-6; maybe TRBD1 (5 bases). The CDR3 extends over 13 amino acids. The germline V gene encodes CDR1 MNHEY and CDR2 SVGAGI. V was pared by 6 bases and J by 8 bases, with 11 bases between. In nucleotides, the CDR3 is TGTGCCAGCAGGTTAGGGGATGATTCACCCCTCCACTTT. Translating gives CASRLGDDSPLHF.

The rearrangement links TRBV18 to TRBJ1-6, with TRBD1 as a possible D gene (6 bases). Germline V gene data show CDR1 as KGHSH and CDR2 as LQKENI. Trimming shortened V by 6 bases and J by 7 bases, and 13 bases separated the two germline ends. CDR3 length equals 14 residues. The CDR3 loop reads CASSLTGWNSPLHF. The DNA for the CDR3 is TGTGCCAGCTCTCTGACAGGTTGGAATTCACCCCTCCACTTT.

The table lists this clone with a count of one. The rearrangement uses TRBV27 and TRBJ2-7; the D is unclear. CDR1 is MNHEY, CDR2 SMNVEV, per germline (reference sequence). This CDR3 has 15 amino acids. Deletions cut 0 bases from V and 3 bases from J, with 12 bases between. In DNA form, the CDR3 reads TGTGCCAGCAGTTTATCACCTGCTGGTAGCTACGAGCAGTACTTC. Its protein product is CASSLSPAGSYEQYF.

This chain connects TRBV19 to TRBJ1-3; tentative D call: TRBD1 (5 bases). With 7 bases removed from V and 3 bases from J, the gap between germline ends came to 10 bases. The CDR3 totals 13 residues. CDR1 is LNHDA and CDR2 is SQIVND in the germline V gene (reference sequence). The chain's CDR3 is CASIGEVGNTIYF. The CDR3, as DNA: TGTGCCAGTATAGGGGAGGTTGGAAACACCATATATTTT.

The chain joins TRBV18 to TRBJ1-4, with 7 bases that match TRBD1. J was trimmed by 2 bases and V by 2 bases; bases with no gene match: 5. The CDR3 is 16 residues long. Per germline, CDR1 KGHSH and CDR2 LQKENI. Written as DNA, the CDR3 is TGTGCCAGCTCACCATTGAAACAGGGGACTAATGAAAAACTGTTTTTT. This gives the protein CASSPLKQGTNEKLFF.

This chain joins TRBV6-5 and TRBJ2-2; a possible D gene is TRBD1 (6 bases). The germline V gene has CDR1 MNHEY and CDR2 SVGAGI. The CDR3 is 15 amino acids. V gave up 11 bases and J gave up 4 bases, with 20 bases separating them. The CDR3 reads CAGRRDIRSTGELFF. The DNA of the CDR3 is TGTGCCGGAAGACGGGACATAAGAAGCACCGGGGAGCTGTTTTTT.

The genes are TRBV7-3 and TRBJ2-3; 11 bases line up with TRBD2. In germline, CDR1 is SGHTA, CDR2 FQGTGA. The CDR3 has 16 amino acids. The V segment lost 5 bases and the J segment 2 bases; nucleotides outside the gene matches: 6. CDR3 nucleotides: TGTGCCAGCAGCACAAAGACTAGCGGGGCCACAGATACGCAGTATTTT. Residues: CASSTKTSGATDTQYF.

The chain couples TRBV18 to TRBJ2-2, with 10 bases lining up with TRBD2. This CDR3 contains 16 residues. J lost 5 bases, V lost 3 bases, and 6 bases had no gene match. CDR1 and CDR2 from the germline V gene are KGHSH and LQKENI. This chain's CDR3 is CASSPKLAGSTGELFF. The CDR3 DNA sequence: TGTGCCAGCTCACCTAAACTAGCGGGGTCGACCGGGGAGCTGTTTTTT.

This clone was counted once. The V and J genes are TRBV6-5 and TRBJ1-2, with 9 positions matching TRBD1. Germline CDR1 and CDR2: MNHEY and SVGAGI. CDR3 length equals 14 residues. The ends lost 7 bases at V and 4 bases at J; junction bases unmatched: 7. CDR3 nucleotides: TGTGCCAGCACCCGTGGGACAGGGCCCTATGGCTACACCTTC. Amino acid sequence: CASTRGTGPYGYTF.